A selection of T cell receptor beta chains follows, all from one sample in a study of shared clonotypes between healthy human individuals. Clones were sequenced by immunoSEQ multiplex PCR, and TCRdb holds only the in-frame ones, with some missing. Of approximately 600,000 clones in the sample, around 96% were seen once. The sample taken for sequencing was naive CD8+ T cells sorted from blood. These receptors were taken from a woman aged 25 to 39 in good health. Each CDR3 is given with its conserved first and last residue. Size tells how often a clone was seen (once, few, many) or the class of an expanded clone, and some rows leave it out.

CDR3 protein: CASGLSGDEQYF; clone size: .; J gene: TRBJ2-7; V gene: TRBV12-5; CDR3 length: 12
CDR3 protein: CASSGTSSDTQYF; clone size: .; J gene: TRBJ2-3; V gene: TRBV9; CDR3 length: 13
CDR3 protein: CASSVGSAGGLNEQFF; clone size: .; J gene: TRBJ2-1; V gene: TRBV9; CDR3 length: 16
CDR3 protein: CASSPLWDPVNEKLFF; clone size: .; J gene: TRBJ1-4; V gene: TRBV7-2; CDR3 length: 16
CDR3 protein: CASTLGDRLNTEAFF; clone size: .; J gene: TRBJ1-1; V gene: TRBV28; CDR3 length: 15
CDR3 protein: CATSRDRGQGYEQYF; clone size: once; J gene: TRBJ2-7; V gene: TRBV15; CDR3 length: 15
CDR3 protein: CASSIGDSNQPQHF; clone size: .; J gene: TRBJ1-5; V gene: TRBV19; CDR3 length: 14
CDR3 protein: CASQGDFTGNTIYF; clone size: .; J gene: TRBJ1-3; V gene: TRBV5-1; CDR3 length: 14
CDR3 protein: CASSLGRSLGNEQFF; clone size: .; J gene: TRBJ2-1; V gene: TRBV27; CDR3 length: 15
CDR3 protein: CASSDFREGSYEQYF; clone size: .; J gene: TRBJ2-7; V gene: TRBV7-9; CDR3 length: 15
CDR3 protein: CSARPNTEAFF; clone size: .; J gene: TRBJ1-1; V gene: TRBV20-1; CDR3 length: 11
CDR3 protein: CASSIGAYTGELFF; clone size: .; J gene: TRBJ2-2; V gene: TRBV19; CDR3 length: 14
CDR3 protein: CASSLAGGRDTQYF; clone size: .; J gene: TRBJ2-3; V gene: TRBV5-6; CDR3 length: 14
CDR3 protein: CASSFGGGGGYTF; clone size: .; J gene: TRBJ1-2; V gene: TRBV27; CDR3 length: 13
CDR3 protein: CASRGRAPYQPQHF; clone size: few; J gene: TRBJ1-5; V gene: TRBV28; CDR3 length: 14
CDR3 protein: CASIGGTGPRYNEQFF; clone size: .; J gene: TRBJ2-1; V gene: TRBV28; CDR3 length: 16
CDR3 protein: CASSGLAPYEQYF; clone size: .; J gene: TRBJ2-7; V gene: TRBV5-5; CDR3 length: 13
CDR3 protein: CASSGREDGYNEQFF; clone size: .; J gene: TRBJ2-1; V gene: TRBV5-1; CDR3 length: 15
CDR3 protein: CAGSGVGELFF; clone size: .; J gene: TRBJ2-2; V gene: TRBV5-8; CDR3 length: 11
CDR3 protein: CASSAEGGFTDTQYF; clone size: .; J gene: TRBJ2-3; V gene: TRBV5-1; CDR3 length: 15
CDR3 protein: CASSLIGQGGNTEAFF; clone size: .; J gene: TRBJ1-1; V gene: TRBV27; CDR3 length: 16